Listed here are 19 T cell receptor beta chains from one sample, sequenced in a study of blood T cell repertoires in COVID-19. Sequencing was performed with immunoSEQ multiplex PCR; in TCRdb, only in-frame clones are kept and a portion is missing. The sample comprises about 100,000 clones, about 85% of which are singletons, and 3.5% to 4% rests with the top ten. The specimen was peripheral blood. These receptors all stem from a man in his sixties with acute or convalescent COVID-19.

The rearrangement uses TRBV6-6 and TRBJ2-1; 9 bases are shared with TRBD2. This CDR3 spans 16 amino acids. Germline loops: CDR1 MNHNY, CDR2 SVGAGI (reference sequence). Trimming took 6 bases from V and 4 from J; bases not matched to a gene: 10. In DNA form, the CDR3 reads TGTGCCAGCAGAACCGGTGGCGGGGGGGCTTACAATGAGCAGTTCTTC. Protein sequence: CASRTGGGGAYNEQFF.

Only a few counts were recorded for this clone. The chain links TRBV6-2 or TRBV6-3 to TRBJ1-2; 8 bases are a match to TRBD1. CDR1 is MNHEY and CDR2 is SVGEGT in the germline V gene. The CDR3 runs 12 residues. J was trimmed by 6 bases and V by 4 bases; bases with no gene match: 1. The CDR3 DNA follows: TGTGCCAGCAGTTCGACAGGGGATGGCTACACCTTC. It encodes CASSSTGDGYTF.

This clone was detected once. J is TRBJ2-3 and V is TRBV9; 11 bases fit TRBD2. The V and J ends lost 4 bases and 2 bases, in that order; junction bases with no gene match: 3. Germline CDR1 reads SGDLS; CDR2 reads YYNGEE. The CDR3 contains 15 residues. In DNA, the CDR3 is TGTGCCAGCAGCTTTAGCGGGGGGGCCACAGATACGCAGTATTTT. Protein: CASSFSGGATDTQYF.

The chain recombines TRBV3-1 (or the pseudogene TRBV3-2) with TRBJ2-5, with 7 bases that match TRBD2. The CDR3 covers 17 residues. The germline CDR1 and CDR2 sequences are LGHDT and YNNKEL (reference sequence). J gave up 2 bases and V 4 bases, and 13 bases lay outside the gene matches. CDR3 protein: CASSPPRRGAGQETQYF. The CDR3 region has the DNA TGTGCCAGCAGCCCACCTCGAAGGGGAGCGGGGCAAGAGACCCAGTACTTC.

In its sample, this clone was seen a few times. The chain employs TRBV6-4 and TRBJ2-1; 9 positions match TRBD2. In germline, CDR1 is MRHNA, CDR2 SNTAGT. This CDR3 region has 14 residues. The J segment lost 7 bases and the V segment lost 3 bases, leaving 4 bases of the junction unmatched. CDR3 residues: CASSEASGINEQFF. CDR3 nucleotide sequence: TGTGCCAGCAGTGAGGCTAGCGGGATAAATGAGCAGTTCTTC.

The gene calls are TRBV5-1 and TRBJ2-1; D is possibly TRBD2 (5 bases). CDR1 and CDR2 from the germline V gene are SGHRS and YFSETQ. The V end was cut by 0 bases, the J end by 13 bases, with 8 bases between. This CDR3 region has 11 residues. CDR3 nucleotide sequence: TGCGCCAGCAGCTTGGGTGACTACCAGTTCTTC. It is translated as CASSLGDYQFF.

DNA of the CDR3: TGTGCCAGCAGTGAAGCCGGACAGGGTTACGAGCAGTACTTC. It yields the protein CASSEAGQGYEQYF. The chain carries TRBV6-1 and TRBJ2-7, with TRBD1 matching 8 bases. The CDR3 is 14 amino acids. J was trimmed by 4 bases and V by 0 bases; bases with no gene match: 2. CDR1 and CDR2 (germline): MNHNS, SASEGT.

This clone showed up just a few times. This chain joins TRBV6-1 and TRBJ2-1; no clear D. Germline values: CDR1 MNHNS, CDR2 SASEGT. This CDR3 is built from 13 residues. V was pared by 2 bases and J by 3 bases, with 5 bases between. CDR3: CASSETSYNEQFF. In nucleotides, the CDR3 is TGTGCCAGCAGTGAAACAAGCTACAATGAGCAGTTCTTC.

The CDR3 loop is CASSLRAGGSYNEQFF. As DNA, the CDR3 is TGTGCCAGCAGTTTAAGGGCGGGAGGATCCTACAATGAGCAGTTCTTC. V and J are TRBV27 and TRBJ2-1; TRBD2 aligns across 8 bases. The CDR3 totals 16 residues. The V segment lost 2 bases and the J segment 1 base; nucleotides outside the gene matches: 4. CDR1 and CDR2 from the germline V gene are MNHEY and SMNVEV (reference sequence).

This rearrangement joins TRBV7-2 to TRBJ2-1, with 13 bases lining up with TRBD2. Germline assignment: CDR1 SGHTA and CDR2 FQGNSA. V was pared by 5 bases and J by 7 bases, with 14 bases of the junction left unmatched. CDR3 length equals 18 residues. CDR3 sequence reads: CASSPWTSGGPNPNEQFF. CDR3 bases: TGTGCCAGCAGCCCATGGACTAGCGGGGGCCCGAACCCGAATGAGCAGTTCTTC.

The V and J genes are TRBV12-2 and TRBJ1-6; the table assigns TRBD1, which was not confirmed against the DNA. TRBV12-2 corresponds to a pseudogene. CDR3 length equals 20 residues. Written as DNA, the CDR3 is TGTGCAAGTCGCTTAGGTCGCCGACACTCGTACCGATCCTATAATTCACCCCTCCACTTT. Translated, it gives CASRLGRRHSYRSYNSPLHF.

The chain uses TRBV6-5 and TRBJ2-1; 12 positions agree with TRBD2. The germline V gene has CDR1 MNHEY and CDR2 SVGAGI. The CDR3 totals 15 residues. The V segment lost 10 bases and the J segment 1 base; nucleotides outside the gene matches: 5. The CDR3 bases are TGTGCCAACACACTAGCGGGAGGATCCTACAATGAGCAGTTCTTC. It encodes CANTLAGGSYNEQFF.

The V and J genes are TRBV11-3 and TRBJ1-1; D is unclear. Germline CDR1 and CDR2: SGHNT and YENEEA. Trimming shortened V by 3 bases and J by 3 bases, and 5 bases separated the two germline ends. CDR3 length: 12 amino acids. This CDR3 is CASSFRDTEAFF. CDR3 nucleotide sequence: TGTGCCAGCAGCTTCCGGGACACTGAAGCTTTCTTT.

CDR3 residues: CASSQDMILGANEQFF. The CDR3, as DNA: TGTGCCAGCAGCCAAGACATGATTCTAGGGGCCAATGAGCAGTTCTTC. The chain recombines TRBV14 with TRBJ2-1, with D possibly matching TRBD1 (5 bases). Germline V CDR1 and CDR2: SGHDN, FVKESK. The CDR3 contains 16 residues. V was pared by 0 bases and J by 6 bases, with 15 bases between.

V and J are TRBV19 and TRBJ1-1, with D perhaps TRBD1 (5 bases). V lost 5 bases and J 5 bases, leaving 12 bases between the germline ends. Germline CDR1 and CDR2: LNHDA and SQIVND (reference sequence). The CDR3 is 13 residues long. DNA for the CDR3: TGTGCCAGTAGTGGGGCCAGGGAAACTGAAGCTTTCTTT. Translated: CASSGARETEAFF.

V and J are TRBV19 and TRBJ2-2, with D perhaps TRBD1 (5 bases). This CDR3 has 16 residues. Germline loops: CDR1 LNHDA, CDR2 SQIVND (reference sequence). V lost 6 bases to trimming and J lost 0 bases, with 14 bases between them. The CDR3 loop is CASRYWGRTNTGELFF. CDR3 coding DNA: TGTGCCAGTAGATACTGGGGCAGGACGAACACCGGGGAGCTGTTTTTT.

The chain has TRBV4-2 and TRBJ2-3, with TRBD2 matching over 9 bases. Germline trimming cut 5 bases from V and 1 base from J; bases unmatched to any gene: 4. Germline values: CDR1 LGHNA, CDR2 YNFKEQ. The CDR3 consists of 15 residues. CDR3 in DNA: TGTGCCAGCAGCGAGAAGCGGGGGGGCACAGATACGCAGTATTTT. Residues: CASSEKRGGTDTQYF.

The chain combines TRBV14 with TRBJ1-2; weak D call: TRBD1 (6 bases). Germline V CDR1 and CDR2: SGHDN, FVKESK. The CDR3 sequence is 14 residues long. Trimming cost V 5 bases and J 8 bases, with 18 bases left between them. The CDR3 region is CASSENRVRTGYTF. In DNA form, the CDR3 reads TGTGCCAGCAGCGAAAACAGGGTTCGAACGGGCTACACCTTC.

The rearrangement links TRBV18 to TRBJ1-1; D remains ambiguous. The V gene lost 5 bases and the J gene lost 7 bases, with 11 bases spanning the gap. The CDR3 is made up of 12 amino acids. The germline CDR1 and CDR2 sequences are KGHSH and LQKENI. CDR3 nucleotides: TGTGCCAGCTCAGCAATCCTAAATGAAGCTTTCTTT. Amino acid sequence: CASSAILNEAFF.